This passage covers 9 T cell receptor beta chains from one sample sequenced in a study of T cells in Graves' hyperthyroidism and ophthalmopathy. Amplification yielded TCR beta CDR3 regions, with RNA transcripts as the source. An initial round of RT-PCR targeting the TCR CDR3 relied on the HTBI primer set. MiXCR was run by TCRdb on the multiplex PCR reads, yielding one entry per CDR3 protein. The sample consists of 250,000 to 300,000 distinct CDR3 sequences, about 14% of them appearing once. Sequencing was performed on blood. The receptors here all came from a woman in her 30s with Graves' hyperthyroidism that later progressed to Graves' ophthalmopathy.

This chain joins TRBV4-3 and TRBJ1-1; no firm D call. The CDR3 is 15 amino acids. V lost 1 base and J lost 0, with 9 bases in between. CDR1 LGHNA and CDR2 YSLEER come from the germline V gene. Here the CDR3 reads CASSQVPGLNTEAFF. The DNA for the CDR3 is TGCGCCAGCAGCCAAGTGCCAGGATTGAACACTGAAGCTTTCTTT.

This clonotype was recorded many times. V is TRBV29-1 and J is TRBJ2-7, with D unclear. V was pared by 4 bases and J by 1 base, with 5 bases between. Per germline, CDR1 SQVTM and CDR2 ANQGSEA. The CDR3 has 11 residues. The chain's CDR3 is CSVGLSYEQYF. CDR3 nucleotide sequence: TGCAGCGTTGGCCTATCCTACGAGCAGTACTTC.

The rearrangement links TRBV4-3 to TRBJ2-2, with 12 bases identical to TRBD2. With V trimmed by 4 bases and J by 2 bases, 11 bases remained unmatched. This CDR3 comprises 19 residues. Germline-derived CDR1 and CDR2 are LGHNA and YSLEER. The CDR3 region is CASSLPVGLAGPNTGELFF. The CDR3 DNA sequence: TGCGCCAGCAGCCTACCTGTGGGACTAGCGGGCCCAAACACCGGGGAGCTGTTTTTT.

This clonotype was seen many times. This chain connects TRBV7-2 to TRBJ2-1; D tentatively fits TRBD1 or TRBD2 (5 bases each). V shed 5 bases and J shed 8 bases, with 16 bases lying between them. CDR3 length: 14 amino acids. Germline CDR1 reads SGHTA; CDR2 reads FQGNSA. This CDR3 is CASSQTWMGDEQFF. In nucleotides, the CDR3 is TGTGCCAGCAGCCAGACCTGGATGGGGGATGAGCAGTTCTTC.

The table lists this clonotype with many counts. This chain joins TRBV7-9 and TRBJ1-4, with 7 bases lining up with TRBD1. V trimming: 5 bases; J trimming: 7 bases; junction bases outside the gene matches: 7. CDR1 is SEHNR, CDR2 FQNEAQ, per germline (reference sequence). The CDR3 has 14 residues. The CDR3 DNA follows: TGTGCCAGCAGCCCCCCCGGGACAGCTGAAAAACTGTTTTTT. Translated: CASSPPGTAEKLFF.

The table lists this clonotype with many counts. The chain employs TRBV3-1 and TRBJ2-7; the D gene is possibly TRBD2 (7 bases). This CDR3 is built from 14 residues. V lost 4 bases, J lost 0 bases, and 10 bases lay in between. Germline CDR1 LGHDT, CDR2 YNNKEL (reference sequence). The CDR3 loop is CASSRGGGSYEQYF. The CDR3 DNA reads TGTGCCAGCAGCCGGGGGGGCGGCTCCTACGAGCAGTACTTC.

This clonotype was seen ten or more times. The chain couples TRBV5-1 to TRBJ2-7; 10 bases fit TRBD1. Unmatched junction bases numbered 11, after V lost 6 bases and J lost 2 bases. Germline CDR1 SGHRS, CDR2 YFSETQ. The length of the CDR3 is 16 residues. The CDR3 spells CASTETPGQGTYEQYF. The CDR3 DNA sequence: TGCGCCAGCACCGAGACACCGGGACAGGGGACCTACGAGCAGTACTTC.

This clonotype was found many times. The V gene is TRBV7-3, the J gene TRBJ2-1; TRBD2 matches 9 bases. The CDR3 has 14 residues. The V and J ends lost 4 bases and 7 bases, in that order; junction bases with no gene match: 5. Germline loops: CDR1 SGHTA, CDR2 FQGTGA. CDR3 DNA: TGTGCCAGCAGCTCCGGACTAGCGTTGAATGAGCAGTTCTTC. Translated: CASSSGLALNEQFF.

This clonotype came up many times. The gene calls are TRBV3-1 and TRBJ2-1; 11 positions agree with TRBD1. The CDR3 loop spans 16 amino acids. Germline V gene sequence: CDR1 LGHDT, CDR2 YNNKEL (reference sequence). V lost 0 bases to trimming and J lost 8 bases; unmatched junction nucleotides: 6. CDR3 DNA sequence: TGTGCCAGCAGCCAAGATGTCGGGACAGGGGGTGATGAGCAGTTCTTC. Translation gives CASSQDVGTGGDEQFF.